The 22 T cell receptor beta chains below all came from one sample that was sequenced in a study of Graves' ophthalmopathy and Graves' hyperthyroidism. CDR3 regions of TCR beta were amplified from RNA transcripts. The first round was an RT-PCR with HTBI primers, and the second round was a multiplex PCR. TCRdb passed the multiplex PCR reads through MiXCR, listing each CDR3 protein once. The table shows around 1.1 million distinct CDR3 sequences, with about 35% occurring only once. Sequenced material: peripheral blood or thyroid tissue (not recorded which). Receptors originate from an adult man with Graves' hyperthyroidism.

This clonotype appeared many times. The chain recombines TRBV7-2 with TRBJ2-2; D might be TRBD1 (5 bases). The V gene lost 5 bases and the J gene lost 0 bases, with 7 bases spanning the gap. The CDR3 runs 14 residues. Germline V gives CDR1 SGHTA, CDR2 FQGNSA. The CDR3 nucleotides are TGTGCCAGCAGCCCGACAGCGAACACCGGGGAGCTGTTTTTT. Translated: CASSPTANTGELFF.

V is TRBV13 and J is TRBJ2-7; D is possibly TRBD1 (6 bases). V was cut by 6 bases and J by 3 bases, with 15 bases left in between. Germline values: CDR1 PRHDT, CDR2 FYEKMQ (reference sequence). The CDR3 covers 14 residues. CDR3 nucleotides: TGTGCCAGCAGGCTGGGGGCAGGGTTCTACGAGCAGTACTTC. Translated, it gives CASRLGAGFYEQYF. The variable domain in full, with the rest retrieved from reference TRBV13 and TRBJ2-7, is AAGVIQSPRHLIKEKRETATLKCYPIPRHDTVYWYQQGPGQDPQFLISFYEKMQSDKGSIPDRFSAQQFSDYHSELNMSSLELGDSALYFCASRLGAGFYEQYFGPGTRLTVT.

The V gene is TRBV12-5, the J gene TRBJ1-4; D might be TRBD1 (5 bases). Deletions cut 6 bases from V and 0 bases from J, with 11 bases between. Looked up from germline, CDR1 is LGHNT and CDR2 is FRNRAP. The CDR3 consists of 15 residues. CDR3 loop: CASGTATATNEKLFF. Written as DNA, the CDR3 is TGTGCTAGTGGCACCGCGACAGCAACTAATGAAAAACTGTTTTTT.

The chain recombines TRBV5-1 with TRBJ1-6; 9 bases agree with TRBD1. V was pared by 2 bases and J by 11 bases, with 5 bases of the junction left unmatched. The CDR3 consists of 14 residues. Looked up from germline, CDR1 is SGHRS and CDR2 is YFSETQ. In nucleotides, the CDR3 is TGCGCCAGCAGCTTATTTGGACAGGGGACACCCCTCCACTTT. Residues: CASSLFGQGTPLHF.

The chain combines TRBV20-1 with TRBJ1-2; 7 bases map to TRBD1. The CDR3 runs to 14 residues. Germline CDR1 and CDR2: DFQATT and SNEGSKA (reference sequence). J gave up 0 bases and V 2 bases, and 3 bases lay outside the gene matches. CDR3 sequence (DNA): TGCAGTGCTAGAAAGACAGGGCCTAACTATGGCTACACCTTC. Translating gives CSARKTGPNYGYTF.

This clonotype was detected ten times or more. The chain is built from TRBV6-5 and TRBJ1-1; no definite D call. V lost 8 bases, J lost 3 bases, and 16 bases lay in between. The length of the CDR3 is 14 residues. Germline CDR1 is MNHEY and CDR2 is SVGAGI. The CDR3 DNA reads TGTGCCAGCTTGGAAGAGCCTTCTTACACTGAAGCTTTCTTT. Its translation is CASLEEPSYTEAFF.

This chain uses TRBV7-2 with TRBJ2-1, with D perhaps TRBD1 (6 bases). The length of the CDR3 is 14 residues. The ends were cut back, 3 bases at V and 0 bases at J, with 6 bases in the middle. The germline gives CDR1 SGHTA, CDR2 FQGNSA. This CDR3 reads CASSLTGSYNEQFF. In nucleotides, the CDR3 is TGTGCCAGCAGCTTGACAGGCTCCTACAATGAGCAGTTCTTC.

The rearrangement uses TRBV2 and TRBJ2-7; tentative D call: TRBD2 (5 bases). The CDR3 covers 15 residues. Germline CDR1 is SNHLY and CDR2 is FYNNEI. The ends were cut back, 6 bases at V and 2 bases at J, with 17 bases in the middle. The CDR3 protein is CASSLGGSAAYEQYF. Written as DNA, the CDR3 is TGTGCCAGCAGCTTAGGTGGGAGTGCGGCCTACGAGCAGTACTTC.

The chain recombines TRBV7-2 with TRBJ2-1; a possible D gene is TRBD2 (5 bases). The CDR3 contains 15 residues. The ends were cut back, 5 bases at V and 6 bases at J, with 17 bases in the middle. Looked up from germline, CDR1 is SGHTA and CDR2 is FQGNSA. CDR3 sequence reads: CASSKEDLYGNEQFF. The CDR3 coding sequence is TGTGCCAGCAGCAAGGAGGACCTTTACGGCAATGAGCAGTTCTTC.

This clonotype was observed a single time. The CDR3, as DNA: TGTGCCAGCCTAAGTTTAGCGGGAGAAGAGACCCAGTACTTC. It translates to CASLSLAGEETQYF. This chain uses TRBV6-6 with TRBJ2-5, with TRBD2 matching 9 bases. Germline CDR1 reads MNHNY; CDR2 reads SVGAGI (reference sequence). This CDR3 contains 14 residues. Germline trimming cut 8 bases from V and 3 bases from J; bases unmatched to any gene: 7.

The table lists this clonotype with a few counts. V is TRBV19 and J is TRBJ2-7; possibly TRBD1 for D (6 bases). V lost 3 bases and J 3 bases, leaving 15 bases between the germline ends. The CDR3 is 15 amino acids. Germline loops: CDR1 LNHDA, CDR2 SQIVND (reference sequence). The CDR3 nucleotides read TGTGCCAGTAGTATCGGGCAGGGGTCTTTCTACGAGCAGTACTTC. Its protein product is CASSIGQGSFYEQYF.

There are many counts of this clonotype. The chain combines TRBV9 with TRBJ2-7; either TRBD1 or TRBD2 may fit D (5 bases each). The length of the CDR3 is 14 residues. Trimming pared 4 bases from V and 3 bases from J, leaving 14 bases between. The V gene's germline CDR1 is SGDLS and CDR2 YYNGEE. This CDR3 is CASSSPGRDYEQYF. The CDR3 DNA sequence: TGTGCCAGCAGCTCGCCGGGACGGGACTACGAGCAGTACTTC.

At least ten counts were recorded for this clonotype. The rearrangement joins TRBV5-1 to TRBJ1-1; D is perhaps TRBD1 (5 bases). CDR1 SGHRS and CDR2 YFSETQ come from the germline V gene. V shed 6 bases and J shed 4 bases, with 13 bases lying between them. The CDR3 has 13 residues. Here the CDR3 DNA reads TGCGCCAGCACGATTCTCGGGACCACTGAAGCTTTCTTT. This gives the protein CASTILGTTEAFF. Full variable domain (outside the CDR3, taken from reference TRBV5-1 and TRBJ1-1): KAGVTQTPRYLIKTRGQQVTLSCSPISGHRSVSWYQQTPGQGLQFLFEYFSETQRNKGNFPGRFSGRQFSNSRSEMNVSTLELGDSALYLCASTILGTTEAFFGQGTRLTVV.

Notes on this clonotype: A much larger clone differs from this one at a single base, so this may be a read error. J is TRBJ2-7 and V is TRBV10-3; maybe TRBD1 (5 bases). Germline V lookup: CDR1 ENHRY, CDR2 SYGVKD. V lost 4 bases and J 4 bases, leaving 14 bases between the germline ends. The CDR3 extends over 14 amino acids. CDR3: CAISVQVGWYEQYF. CDR3 coding DNA: TGTGCCATCAGTGTACAGGTTGGCTGGTACGAGCAGTACTTC.

This rearrangement joins TRBV4-1 to TRBJ1-4; D gene ambiguous. CDR1 is MGHRA, CDR2 YSYEKL, per germline. The CDR3 covers 11 residues. Trimming took off 0 bases at V and 10 bases at J, with 3 bases between the two ends. The CDR3, as DNA: TGCGCCAGCAGCCAAGAACGAAAACTGTTTTTT. Its translation: CASSQERKLFF.

This clonotype was recorded many times. The chain employs TRBV7-3 and TRBJ2-2, with D unclear. Trimming took 6 bases from V and 5 from J, leaving 7 bases between them. The CDR3 is 12 amino acids. CDR1 and CDR2 from the germline V gene are SGHTA and FQGTGA. The CDR3 DNA reads TGTGCCAGCAGATATTTAACCGGGGAGCTGTTTTTT. This translates into CASRYLTGELFF.

The rearrangement uses TRBV2 and TRBJ1-2; D not resolved. Deletions cut 2 bases from V and 4 bases from J, with 8 bases between. Germline loops: CDR1 SNHLY, CDR2 FYNNEI. The CDR3 runs 13 residues. CDR3 sequence reads: CASSESQLYGYTF. CDR3 in DNA: TGTGCCAGCAGTGAAAGCCAGCTCTATGGCTACACCTTC.

The table lists this clonotype with many counts. This chain joins TRBV20-1 and TRBJ2-6; D call uncertain. The V end was cut by 2 bases, the J end by 0 bases, with 5 bases between. Per germline, CDR1 DFQATT and CDR2 SNEGSKA (reference sequence). This CDR3 is built from 14 residues. The CDR3 coding sequence is TGCAGTGCTAGACACAACTCTGGGGCCAACGTCCTGACTTTC. Translating gives CSARHNSGANVLTF.

This chain connects TRBV6-1 to TRBJ1-1, with a weak D call TRBD1 (5 bases). Germline lookup yields CDR1 MNHNS and CDR2 SASEGT. The CDR3 has 14 residues. V was clipped by 3 bases and J by 5 bases, with 13 bases between them. The DNA for the CDR3 is TGTGCCAGCAGTGACTTAAGGGGCTGGACTGAAGCTTTCTTT. This codes for CASSDLRGWTEAFF.

The genes are TRBV12-3 or TRBV12-4 and TRBJ1-1; a weak D match, TRBD1 (5 bases). V lost 5 bases and J lost 11, with 15 bases in between. The CDR3 has 12 residues. The CDR3 nucleotides read TGTGCCAGCAGTCAAAGGGGTTGGGATGCTTTCTTT. It yields the protein CASSQRGWDAFF.

The V call is TRBV25-1, the J call TRBJ2-5, with a tentative D call TRBD1 (5 bases). Trimming shortened V by 1 base and J by 5 bases, and 14 bases separated the two germline ends. This CDR3 region has 15 residues. CDR1 is MGHDK, CDR2 SYGVNS, per germline. The CDR3 spells CASSESRGGGETQYF. For the CDR3, the DNA is TGTGCCAGCAGTGAATCTAGGGGCGGTGGGGAGACCCAGTACTTC. Drawing the rest from reference TRBV25-1 and TRBJ2-5, the complete variable domain is EADIYQTPRYLVIGTGKKITLECSQTMGHDKMYWYQQDPGMELHLIHYSYGVNSTEKGDLSSESTVSRIRTEHFPLTLESARPSHTSQYLCASSESRGGGETQYFGPGTRLLVL.

V and J are TRBV11-2 and TRBJ1-3; D might be TRBD1 (5 bases). The germline V gene has CDR1 SGHAT and CDR2 FQNNGV. V gave up 3 bases and J gave up 5 bases, with 20 bases separating them. CDR3 size: 17 residues. CDR3 nucleotide sequence: TGTGCCAGCAGCTTTCACACTCAAGGGGCAGGGAGAAACACCATATATTTT. Translated, it gives CASSFHTQGAGRNTIYF.